One and the same sample provided the 8 T cell receptor beta chains below, sequenced in a study of T cell responses to AZD1222 COVID-19 vaccine. Data came from immunoSEQ multiplex PCR; TCRdb stores just in-frame clones and leaves some out. The sample shows about 180,000 clones, roughly 93% of them seen only once. The source material was peripheral blood, sampled 28 days after the second dose of the MenACWY control vaccine. The receptors were gathered from an adult who received the MenACWY meningococcal vaccine as a control.

The chain uses TRBV4-3 and TRBJ1-3; tentative D call: TRBD1 (5 bases). Trimming stripped 0 bases from V and 2 bases from J, with 14 bases between. The length of the CDR3 is 17 residues. Germline CDR1 is LGHNA and CDR2 is YSLEER. The CDR3 bases are TGCGCCAGCAGCCAAGATCCAGGGTTCAGGACTGGAAACACCATATATTTT. This sequence encodes CASSQDPGFRTGNTIYF.

The chain employs TRBV3-1 (or the pseudogene TRBV3-2) and TRBJ2-7, with 7 bases that match TRBD2. The trim removed 0 bases at V and 2 bases at J, leaving 4 bases unmatched. Germline values: CDR1 LGHDT, CDR2 YNNKEL (reference sequence). The CDR3 covers 15 residues. CDR3 coding DNA: TGTGCCAGCAGCCAAGAGAGGCGGGGGACCTACGAGCAGTACTTC. It specifies CASSQERRGTYEQYF.

The V and J genes are TRBV5-8 and TRBJ1-1; TRBD1 might be the D (6 bases). Trimming pared 7 bases from V and 7 bases from J, leaving 14 bases between. CDR1 is SGHTS and CDR2 is YDEGEE in the germline V gene. The CDR3 length is 12 residues. The CDR3 DNA sequence: TGTGCCAGCCTACTTTTCAGGGGTGAAGCTTTCTTT. Amino acid sequence: CASLLFRGEAFF.

The chain couples TRBV28 to TRBJ1-5, with TRBD1 identical over 7 bases. Per germline, CDR1 MDHEN and CDR2 SYDVKM. Trimming at V came to 6 bases and at J to 7 bases, leaving 9 bases not matched to a gene. The CDR3 is made up of 14 amino acids. CDR3 loop: CASRPDRANQPQHF. DNA for the CDR3: TGTGCCAGCAGACCCGACAGGGCCAACCAGCCCCAGCATTTT.

V and J are TRBV18 and TRBJ2-7; TRBD2 matches at 11 bases. V was clipped by 3 bases and J by 5 bases; unmatched bases: 6. The V gene's germline CDR1 is KGHSH and CDR2 LQKENI. The CDR3 has 15 amino acids. DNA for the CDR3: TGTGCCAGCTCACCTCTAGCGGGGGGTATCCACGAGCAGTACTTC. Translated: CASSPLAGGIHEQYF. Looking up the rest from reference TRBV18 and TRBJ2-7 gives the full variable domain: NAGVMQNPRHLVRRRGQEARLRCSPMKGHSHVYWYRQLPEEGLKFMVYLQKENIIDESGMPKERFSAEFPKEGPSILRIQQVVRGDSAAYFCASSPLAGGIHEQYFGPGTRLTVT.

In this sample, this clone turned up once. V gene TRBV12-5 combines with J gene TRBJ1-2, with 7 bases that match TRBD1. The trim removed 3 bases at V and 3 bases at J, leaving 7 bases unmatched. CDR1 and CDR2 from the germline V gene are LGHNT and FRNRAP. The CDR3 loop spans 15 amino acids. The CDR3 sequence: CASGFSTGTDYGYTF. In DNA form, the CDR3 reads TGTGCTAGTGGTTTCTCCACCGGGACAGACTATGGCTACACCTTC.

The V gene is TRBV21-1, the J gene TRBJ2-5; TRBD1, as called in the table, went unchecked against the DNA. TRBV21-1 is an annotated pseudogene. This CDR3 comprises 14 residues. CDR3 nucleotide sequence: TGTGCCAGCAGCAAAAGGGACAGGGAACAGACCCAGTACTTC. As protein: CASSKRDREQTQYF.

V gene TRBV5-1 combines with J gene TRBJ1-3; D is unclear. CDR3 length: 15 residues. Trimming shortened V by 0 bases and J by 0 bases, and 7 bases separated the two germline ends. Germline lookup yields CDR1 SGHRS and CDR2 YFSETQ. CDR3 sequence (DNA): TGCGCCAGCAGCTTGGATGGCACCTCTGGAAACACCATATATTTT. Translating gives CASSLDGTSGNTIYF. The whole variable domain, remainder taken from reference TRBV5-1 and TRBJ1-3, is KAGVTQTPRYLIKTRGQQVTLSCSPISGHRSVSWYQQTPGQGLQFLFEYFSETQRNKGNFPGRFSGRQFSNSRSEMNVSTLELGDSALYLCASSLDGTSGNTIYFGEGSWLTVV.